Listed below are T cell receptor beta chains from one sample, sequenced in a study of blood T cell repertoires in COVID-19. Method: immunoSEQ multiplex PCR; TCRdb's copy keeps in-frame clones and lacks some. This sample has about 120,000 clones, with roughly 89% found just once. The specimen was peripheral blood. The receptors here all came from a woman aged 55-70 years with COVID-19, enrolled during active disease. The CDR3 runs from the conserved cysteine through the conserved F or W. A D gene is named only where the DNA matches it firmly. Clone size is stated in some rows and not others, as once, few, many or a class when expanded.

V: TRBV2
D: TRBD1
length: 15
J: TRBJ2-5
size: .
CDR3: CASRGQGAPGETQYF
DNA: TGTGCCAGCAGGGGGCAGGGGGCCCCAGGAGAGACCCAGTACTTC

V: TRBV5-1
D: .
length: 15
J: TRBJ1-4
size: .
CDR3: CASSSTGMYHEKLFF
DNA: TGCGCCAGCAGCTCCACAGGGATGTATCATGAAAAACTGTTTTTT

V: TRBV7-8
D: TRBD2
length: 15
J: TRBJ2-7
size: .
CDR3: CASSSWRLAAYEQYF
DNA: TGTGCCAGCAGCTCCTGGAGACTAGCGGCATACGAGCAGTACTTC

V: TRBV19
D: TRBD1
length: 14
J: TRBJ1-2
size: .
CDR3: CASTPGQGSGGYTF
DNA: TGTGCCAGTACCCCGGGACAGGGGAGTGGAGGCTACACCTTC

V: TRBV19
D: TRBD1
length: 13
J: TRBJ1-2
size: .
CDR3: CASRDRGNYGYTF
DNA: TGTGCCAGTAGGGACAGGGGAAACTATGGCTACACCTTC

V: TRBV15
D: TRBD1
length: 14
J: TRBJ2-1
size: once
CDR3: CATRETGGYNEQFF
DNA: TGTGCCACCAGGGAAACAGGGGGCTACAATGAGCAGTTCTTC

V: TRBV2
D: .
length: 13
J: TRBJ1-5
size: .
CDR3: CASEGGYNQPQHF
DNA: TGTGCCAGCGAGGGAGGATACAATCAGCCCCAGCATTTT

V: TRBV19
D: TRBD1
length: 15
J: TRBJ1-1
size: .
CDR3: CASSMKYRGNTEAFF
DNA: TGTGCCAGTAGTATGAAGTACAGGGGGAACACTGAAGCTTTCTTT

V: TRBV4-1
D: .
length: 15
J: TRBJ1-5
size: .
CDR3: CASSQLQGNNQPQHF
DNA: TGCGCCAGCAGCCAACTCCAGGGGAACAATCAGCCCCAGCATTTT

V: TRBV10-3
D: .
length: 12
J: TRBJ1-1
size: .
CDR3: CAISSGNTEAFF
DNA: TGTGCCATCAGCTCGGGGAACACTGAAGCTTTCTTT

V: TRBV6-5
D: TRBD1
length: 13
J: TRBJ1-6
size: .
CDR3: CASSRGQDSPLHF
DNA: TGTGCCAGCAGCCGAGGACAGGATTCACCCCTCCACTTT

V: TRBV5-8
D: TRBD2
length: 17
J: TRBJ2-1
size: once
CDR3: CASSLAATAGGPGEQFF
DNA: TGTGCCAGCAGCTTGGCCGCAACAGCGGGGGGGCCTGGTGAGCAGTTCTTC

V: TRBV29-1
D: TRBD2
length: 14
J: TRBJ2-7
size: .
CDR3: CSVDTGGNGYEQYF
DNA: TGCAGCGTTGATACGGGAGGGAACGGCTACGAGCAGTACTTC

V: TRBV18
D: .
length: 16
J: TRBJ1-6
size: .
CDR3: CASSPNLNRVGTPLHF
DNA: TGTGCCAGCTCACCAAATCTGAACCGGGTCGGGACACCCCTCCACTTT

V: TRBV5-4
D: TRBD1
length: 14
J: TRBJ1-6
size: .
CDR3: CASSLEQGASPLHF
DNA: TGTGCCAGCAGCTTGGAACAGGGGGCCTCACCCCTCCACTTT

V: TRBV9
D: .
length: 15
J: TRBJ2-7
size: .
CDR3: CASSLSGTGWYEQYF
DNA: TGTGCCAGCAGCCTTAGCGGGACAGGGTGGTACGAGCAGTACTTC

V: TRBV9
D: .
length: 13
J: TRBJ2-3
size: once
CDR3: CATSRESTDTQYF
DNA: TGTGCCACATCACGGGAGAGCACAGATACGCAGTATTTT

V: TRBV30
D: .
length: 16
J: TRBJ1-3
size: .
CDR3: CAWSVLPGSSGNTIYF
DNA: TGTGCCTGGAGTGTACTCCCGGGTAGTTCTGGAAACACCATATATTTT

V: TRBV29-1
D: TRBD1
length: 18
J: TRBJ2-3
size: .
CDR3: CSGRTGALPDTSTDTQYF
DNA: TGCAGCGGACGGACAGGGGCCTTACCGGATACTAGCACAGATACGCAGTATTTT

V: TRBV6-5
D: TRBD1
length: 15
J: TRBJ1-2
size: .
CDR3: CASSYGQGANYGYTF
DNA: TGTGCCAGCAGTTACGGACAGGGGGCGAACTATGGCTACACCTTC

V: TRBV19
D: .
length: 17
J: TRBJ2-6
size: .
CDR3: CASNRNTRGSGANVLTF
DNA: TGTGCCAGCAACAGGAATACGCGGGGCTCTGGGGCCAACGTCCTGACTTTC

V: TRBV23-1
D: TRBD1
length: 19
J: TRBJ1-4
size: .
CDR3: CASSHSGTGGPESEEKLFF
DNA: TGCGCCAGCAGTCACTCCGGGACAGGGGGCCCCGAGAGTGAGGAAAAACTGTTTTTT

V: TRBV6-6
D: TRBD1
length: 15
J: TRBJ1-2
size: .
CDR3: CASSYSGQGNYGYTF
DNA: TGTGCCAGCAGTTACTCCGGACAGGGCAACTATGGCTACACCTTC

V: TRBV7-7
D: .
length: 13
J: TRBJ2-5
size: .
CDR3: CASSHDRQETQYF
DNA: TGTGCCAGCAGCCACGACAGGCAGGAGACCCAGTACTTC

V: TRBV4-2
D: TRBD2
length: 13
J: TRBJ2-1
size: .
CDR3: CASSHGGVNEQFF
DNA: TGTGCCAGCAGCCATGGGGGGGTCAATGAGCAGTTCTTC